This T cell receptor (beta chain) was recorded in a study of T cell responses to AZD1222 COVID-19 vaccine. Study results and limitations: Mostly white British, mostly female donors; authors suggested clonal diversity may be underestimated. Spike-specific TCR breadth and depth went up after people got two AZD1222 doses.

Produced via immunoSEQ multiplex PCR; TCRdb's table is partial and in-frame only. The data contain roughly 200,000 clones, 90% to 95% of them singletons. In regard to this clone: Its specificity is not known.

Sequences were derived from peripheral blood, sampled 28 days after the second dose of the MenACWY control vaccine. The receptor was isolated from an adult who received the MenACWY meningococcal vaccine as a control.

The CDR3: CASRMDGGPYGYTF. The CDR3, as DNA: TGCGCCAGCAGGATGGATGGGGGGCCCTATGGCTACACCTTC. This rearrangement joins TRBV5-1 to TRBJ1-2, with D possibly matching TRBD1 (6 bases). Germline lookup yields CDR1 SGHRS and CDR2 YFSETQ. This CDR3 comprises 14 residues. V lost 5 bases, J lost 4 bases, and 15 bases lay in between.